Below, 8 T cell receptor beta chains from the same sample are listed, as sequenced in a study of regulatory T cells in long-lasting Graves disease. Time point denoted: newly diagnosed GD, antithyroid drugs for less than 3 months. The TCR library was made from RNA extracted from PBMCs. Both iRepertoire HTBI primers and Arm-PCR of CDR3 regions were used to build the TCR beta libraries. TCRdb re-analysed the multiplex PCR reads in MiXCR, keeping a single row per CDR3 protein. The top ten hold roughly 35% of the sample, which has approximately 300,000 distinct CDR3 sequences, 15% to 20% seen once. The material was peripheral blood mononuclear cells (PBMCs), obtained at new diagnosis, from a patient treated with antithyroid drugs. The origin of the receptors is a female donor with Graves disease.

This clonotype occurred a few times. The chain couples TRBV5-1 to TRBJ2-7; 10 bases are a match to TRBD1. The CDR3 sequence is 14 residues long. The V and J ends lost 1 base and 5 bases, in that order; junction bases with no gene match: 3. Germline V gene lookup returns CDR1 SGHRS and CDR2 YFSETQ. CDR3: CASSLRQGADEQYF. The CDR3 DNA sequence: TGCGCCAGCAGCTTGAGACAGGGGGCTGACGAGCAGTACTTC.

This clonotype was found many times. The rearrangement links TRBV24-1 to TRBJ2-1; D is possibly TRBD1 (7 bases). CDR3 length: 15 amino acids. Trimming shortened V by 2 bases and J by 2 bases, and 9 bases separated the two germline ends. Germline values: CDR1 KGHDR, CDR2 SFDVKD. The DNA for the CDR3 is TGTGCCACCAGTGATTCAGGGGGGCCCTACAATGAGCAGTTCTTC. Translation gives CATSDSGGPYNEQFF.

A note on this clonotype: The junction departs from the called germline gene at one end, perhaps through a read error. This CDR3 reads CTSSPPWGTGSLAKNIQYF. The CDR3 DNA sequence: TGTACCAGCTCACCACCTTGGGGGACAGGATCTTTAGCCAAAAACATTCAGTACTTC. V and J are TRBV18 and TRBJ2-4, with 8 positions matching TRBD1. In germline, CDR1 is KGHSH, CDR2 LQKENI. The CDR3 is made up of 19 amino acids.

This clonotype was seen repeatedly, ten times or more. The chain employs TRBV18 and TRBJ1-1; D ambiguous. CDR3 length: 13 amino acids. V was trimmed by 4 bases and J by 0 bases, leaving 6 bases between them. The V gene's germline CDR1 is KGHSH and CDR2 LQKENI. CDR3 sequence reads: CASSRLLNTEAFF. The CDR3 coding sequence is TGTGCCAGCTCACGGCTCTTGAACACTGAAGCTTTCTTT.

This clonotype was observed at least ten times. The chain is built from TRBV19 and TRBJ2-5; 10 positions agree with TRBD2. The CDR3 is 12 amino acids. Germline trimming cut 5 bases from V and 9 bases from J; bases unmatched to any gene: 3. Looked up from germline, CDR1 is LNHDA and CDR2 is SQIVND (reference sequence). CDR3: CASSASGSSQYF. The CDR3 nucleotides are TGTGCCAGTAGTGCTAGCGGGAGTTCCCAGTACTTC.

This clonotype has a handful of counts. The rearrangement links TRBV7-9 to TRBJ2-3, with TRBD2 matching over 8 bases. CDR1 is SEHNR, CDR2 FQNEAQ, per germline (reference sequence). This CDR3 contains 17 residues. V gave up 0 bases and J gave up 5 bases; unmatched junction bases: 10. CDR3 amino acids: CASSLATGGWKGDTQYF. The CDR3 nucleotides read TGTGCCAGCAGCTTAGCAACGGGAGGGTGGAAGGGAGATACGCAGTATTTT.

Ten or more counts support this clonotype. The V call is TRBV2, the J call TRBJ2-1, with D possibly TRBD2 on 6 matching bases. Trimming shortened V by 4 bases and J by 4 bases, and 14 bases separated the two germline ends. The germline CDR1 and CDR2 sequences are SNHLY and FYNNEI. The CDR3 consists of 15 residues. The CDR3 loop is CASSGGGGQYNEQFF. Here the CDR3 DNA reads TGTGCCAGCAGTGGGGGAGGAGGGCAATACAATGAGCAGTTCTTC.

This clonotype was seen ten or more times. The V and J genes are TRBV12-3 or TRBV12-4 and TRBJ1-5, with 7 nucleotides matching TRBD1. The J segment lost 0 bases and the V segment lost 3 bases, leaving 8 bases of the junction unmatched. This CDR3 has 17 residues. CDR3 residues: CASSLRTGQSSNQPQHF. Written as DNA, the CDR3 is TGTGCCAGCAGTTTGAGGACAGGTCAAAGTAGCAATCAGCCCCAGCATTTT.